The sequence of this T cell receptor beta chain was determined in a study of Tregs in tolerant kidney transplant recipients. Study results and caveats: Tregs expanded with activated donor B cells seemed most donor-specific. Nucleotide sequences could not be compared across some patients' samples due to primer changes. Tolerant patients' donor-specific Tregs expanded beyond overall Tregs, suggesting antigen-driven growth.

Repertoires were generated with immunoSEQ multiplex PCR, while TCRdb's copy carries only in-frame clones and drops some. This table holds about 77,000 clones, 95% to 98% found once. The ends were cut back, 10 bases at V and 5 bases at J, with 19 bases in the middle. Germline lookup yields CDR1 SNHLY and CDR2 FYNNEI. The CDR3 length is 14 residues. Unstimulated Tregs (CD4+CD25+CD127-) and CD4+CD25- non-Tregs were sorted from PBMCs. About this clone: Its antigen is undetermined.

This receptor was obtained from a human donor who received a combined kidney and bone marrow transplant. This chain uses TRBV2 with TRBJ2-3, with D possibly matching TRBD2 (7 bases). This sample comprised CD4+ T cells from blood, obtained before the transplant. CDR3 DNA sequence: TGTGCCATCGGGAGGAGGGGGGTGGGAGATACGCAGTATTTT. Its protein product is CAIGRRGVGDTQYF. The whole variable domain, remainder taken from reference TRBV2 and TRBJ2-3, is EPEVTQTPSHQVTQMGQEVILRCVPISNHLYFYWYRQILGQKVEFLVSFYNNEISEKSEIFDDQFSVERPDGSNFTLKIRSTKLEDSAMYFCAIGRRGVGDTQYFGPGTRLTVL.